This T cell receptor beta chain derives from a study of T cell responses to AZD1222 COVID-19 vaccine. For the study at large: Some second doses came at about 4 weeks and others at about 12 weeks; these were pooled.

Comment on this clone: What it binds is not known.

Points from the study as a whole: Among the donors, most were white British and more were female, and clonal diversity was possibly underestimated. Samples come after the peak T cell response, not at day 14.

CDR3 length: 15 amino acids. From germline, CDR1 is LGHNA and CDR2 YNFKEQ. The V gene lost 2 bases and the J gene lost 2 bases, with 10 bases spanning the gap. Clones were read by immunoSEQ multiplex PCR, and TCRdb kept only the in-frame ones, dropping some. Of 150,000 or so clones detected, less than 95% appear once; the ten largest clones hold approximately 1.5%. This receptor was identified in an adult in good health. The specimen was peripheral blood, collected on day 0 of AZD1222 vaccination. The rearrangement uses TRBV4-2 and TRBJ2-1; D gene unclear. In nucleotides, the CDR3 is TGTGCCAGCAGCCAATCTTCTAGGGCCTACAATGAGCAGTTCTTC. This encodes CASSQSSRAYNEQFF.